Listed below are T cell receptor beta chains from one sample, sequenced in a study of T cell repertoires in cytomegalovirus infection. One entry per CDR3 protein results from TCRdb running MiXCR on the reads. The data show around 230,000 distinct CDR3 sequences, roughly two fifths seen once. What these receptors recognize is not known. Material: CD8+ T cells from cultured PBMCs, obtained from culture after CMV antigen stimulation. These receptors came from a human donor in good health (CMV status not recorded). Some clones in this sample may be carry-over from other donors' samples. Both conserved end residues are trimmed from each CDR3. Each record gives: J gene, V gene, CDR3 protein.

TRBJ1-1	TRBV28	ASSPRGGREAF
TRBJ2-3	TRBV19	ASSIRAGHTDTQY
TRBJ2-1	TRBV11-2	ASSQPGTSGPFPQSSYNEQF
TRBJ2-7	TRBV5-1	ASSLQDSTYEQY
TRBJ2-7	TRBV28	ASSFSSHEQY
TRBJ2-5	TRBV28	ASSQKQGSVQETQY
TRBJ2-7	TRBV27	ASSRLSDKRALSYEQY
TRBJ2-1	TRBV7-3	ASSRLAGSSGANEQF
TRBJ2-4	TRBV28	ASSAGFGRLHIQY
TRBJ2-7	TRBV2	ASSEDREQY
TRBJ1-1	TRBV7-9	ASSSRADEAF
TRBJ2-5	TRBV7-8	ASSRTETETQY
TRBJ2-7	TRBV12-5	ASGSWEQVPYEQY
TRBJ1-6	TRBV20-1	SARDSHELGISPLH
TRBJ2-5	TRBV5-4	ASSLVGAGAREETQY
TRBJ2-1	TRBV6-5	ASSYRGRSNEQF
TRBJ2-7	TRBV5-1	ASSSRGGRSYEQY
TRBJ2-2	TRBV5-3	ASSPSGGRNGGELF
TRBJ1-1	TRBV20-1	SARDLGENTEAF
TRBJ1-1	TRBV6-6	ASSNLLTRNTEAF
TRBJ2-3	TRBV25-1	ASSVAGGQYSTDTQY
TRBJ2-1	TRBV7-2	ASSLTNEQF
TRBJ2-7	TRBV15	ATSIGHGSGVYEQY
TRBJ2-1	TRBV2	ASSLGGAWGNEQF
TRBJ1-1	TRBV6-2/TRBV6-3	ASSYESHQTNYMNTEAF
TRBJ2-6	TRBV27	ASSFVAVSGANVLT
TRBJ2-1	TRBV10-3	AITRDRGDSYNEQF
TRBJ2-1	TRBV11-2	ASSLRSGGGHNEQF
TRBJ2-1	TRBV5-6	ASSSDGDYNEQF
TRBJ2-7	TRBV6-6	ASSYGGSYEQY
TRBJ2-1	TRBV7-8	ASSLERGSGNEQF
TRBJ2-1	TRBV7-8	ASSLWDSLNEQF
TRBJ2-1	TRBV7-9	ASSPRGGGTYNEQF
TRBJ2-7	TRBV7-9	ASSSGQHVRYYEQY
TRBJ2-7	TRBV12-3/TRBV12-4	ASSLSGRASGGYEQY
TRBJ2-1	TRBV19	ASSSFYVNNEQF
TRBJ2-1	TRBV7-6	ASSSGINEQF
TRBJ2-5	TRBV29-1	SVKPTSGKFQETQY
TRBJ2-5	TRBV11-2	ASSPLGGGVQETQY
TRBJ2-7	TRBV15	ATSGGLWTGVAGGSYEQY
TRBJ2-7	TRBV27	ASSSNRGNEQY
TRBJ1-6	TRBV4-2	ASSQYRDSNSPLH
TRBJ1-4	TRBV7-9	ASSLWNTGRGGKSEKLF
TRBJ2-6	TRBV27	ASSPGTSSGANVLT
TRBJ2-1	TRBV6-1	ASSGERGFYNEQF
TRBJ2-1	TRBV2	ASSDQGNNEQF
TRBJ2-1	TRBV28	ASSPPLTGAYNEQF
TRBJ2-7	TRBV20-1	SARAEGVQYEQY
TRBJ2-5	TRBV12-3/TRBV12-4	ASSGDSWGETQY
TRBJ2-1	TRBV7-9	ASSSTRSSFGNEKF
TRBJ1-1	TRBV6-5	ASSYYTGEAF
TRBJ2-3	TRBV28	ASSIPDYPRTDTQY
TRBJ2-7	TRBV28	ASSLYRDEQY
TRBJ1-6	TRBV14	ASSHTQGSSYSPLH